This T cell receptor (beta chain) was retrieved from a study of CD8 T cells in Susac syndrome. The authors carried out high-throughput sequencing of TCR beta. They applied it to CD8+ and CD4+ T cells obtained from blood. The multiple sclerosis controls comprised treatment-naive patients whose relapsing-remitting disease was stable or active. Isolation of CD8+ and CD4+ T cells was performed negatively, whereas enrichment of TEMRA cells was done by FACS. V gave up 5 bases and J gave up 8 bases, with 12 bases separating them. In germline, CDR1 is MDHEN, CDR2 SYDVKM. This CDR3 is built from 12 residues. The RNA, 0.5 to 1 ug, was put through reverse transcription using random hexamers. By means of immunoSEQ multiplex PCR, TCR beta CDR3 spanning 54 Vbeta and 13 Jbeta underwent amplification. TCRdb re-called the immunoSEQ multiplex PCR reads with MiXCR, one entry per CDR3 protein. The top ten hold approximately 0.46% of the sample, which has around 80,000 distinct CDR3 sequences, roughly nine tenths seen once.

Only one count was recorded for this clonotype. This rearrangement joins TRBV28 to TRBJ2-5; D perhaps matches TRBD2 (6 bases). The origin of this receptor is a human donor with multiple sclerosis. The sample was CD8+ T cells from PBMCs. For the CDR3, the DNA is TGTGCCAGCAGTGGGACTTTTGGAACCCAGTACTTC. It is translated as CASSGTFGTQYF.